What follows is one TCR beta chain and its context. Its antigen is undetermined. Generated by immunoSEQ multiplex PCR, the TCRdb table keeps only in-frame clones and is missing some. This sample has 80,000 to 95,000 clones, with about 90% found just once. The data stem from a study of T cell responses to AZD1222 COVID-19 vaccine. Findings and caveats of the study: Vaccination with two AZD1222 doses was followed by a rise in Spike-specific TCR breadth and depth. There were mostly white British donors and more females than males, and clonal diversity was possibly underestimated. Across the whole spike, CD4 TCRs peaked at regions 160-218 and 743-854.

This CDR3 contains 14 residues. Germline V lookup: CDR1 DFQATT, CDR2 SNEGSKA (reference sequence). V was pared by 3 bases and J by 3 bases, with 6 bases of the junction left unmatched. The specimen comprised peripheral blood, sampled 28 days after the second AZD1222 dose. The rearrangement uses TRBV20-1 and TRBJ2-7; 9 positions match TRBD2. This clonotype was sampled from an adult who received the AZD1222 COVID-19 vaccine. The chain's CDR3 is CSASSGSHNYEQYF. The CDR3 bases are TGCAGTGCTAGTAGCGGGAGCCATAACTACGAGCAGTACTTC.